The sequence of this T cell receptor beta chain was determined in a study of T cells after yellow fever vaccination. Study results and caveats: In post-booster samples, most primary-vaccination clones reappeared (approximately 95% CD4, 88% CD8). There was a possibility that FACS-sorted repertoires contained abundant clonotypes contaminating from the bulk population.

V dropped 2 bases and J dropped 10 bases, with 8 bases sitting between them. CDR3 length equals 11 residues. Germline CDR1 and CDR2: SEHNR and FQNEAQ (reference sequence). 5'RACE template switching added a universal primer site and UMIs to TCR cDNA. TCRdb passed the 5' RACE reads through MiXCR, listing each CDR3 protein once. The table records a few hundred thousand distinct CDR3 sequences, 8.7% of them present only once. This clonotype was detected only a few times. What it binds is not known. Material: PBMCs, obtained on the day of the first yellow fever vaccination. This receptor was identified in a man aged 18 to 35 who received the YFV17D yellow fever vaccine. V and J are TRBV7-9 and TRBJ1-1; D remains ambiguous. CDR3 sequence: CASSLLVRAFF. DNA for the CDR3: TGTGCCAGCAGCTTACTGGTTAGAGCTTTCTTT.